This entry is about one T cell receptor (beta chain). What it recognizes is unknown. These data belong to a study of post-analysis software for immune sequencing data. CDR1 SGHRS and CDR2 YFSETQ come from the germline V gene. This CDR3 is built from 15 residues. V shed 4 bases, J shed 8 bases, and the junction held 9 bases outside the gene matches. Each TCR beta cDNA library carried unique molecular identifiers. MiXCR, applied by TCRdb to the PCR reads, yields one record per CDR3 protein. Of hundreds of thousands of distinct CDR3 sequences in the sample, 25% to 30% were seen once. Findings and limits, study-wide: Among a handful of TRBV segments more frequent in patients than controls were TRBV5-6, TRBV5-1 and TRBV20-1.

V usage is TRBV5-1 and J usage is TRBJ2-1, with 10 nucleotides matching TRBD1. The source material was blood. The origin of this receptor is a girl between 5 and 17 years old with multiple sclerosis. The CDR3 loop is CASSKDRGMVDEQFF. The CDR3 DNA is TGCGCCAGCAGCAAGGACAGGGGGATGGTGGATGAGCAGTTCTTC.